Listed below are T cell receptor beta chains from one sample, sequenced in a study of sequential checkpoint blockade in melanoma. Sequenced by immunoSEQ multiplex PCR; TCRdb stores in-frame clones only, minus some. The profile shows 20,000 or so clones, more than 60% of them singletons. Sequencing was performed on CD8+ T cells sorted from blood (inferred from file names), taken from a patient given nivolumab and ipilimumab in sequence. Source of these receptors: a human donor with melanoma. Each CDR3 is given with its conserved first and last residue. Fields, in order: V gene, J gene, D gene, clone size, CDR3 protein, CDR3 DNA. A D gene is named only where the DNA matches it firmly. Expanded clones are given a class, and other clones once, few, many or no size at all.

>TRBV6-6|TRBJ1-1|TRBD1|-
CASGSGTGGSEAFF
TGTGCCAGCGGATCCGGGACAGGGGGCTCTGAAGCTTTCTTT
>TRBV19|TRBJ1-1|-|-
CASILGGEAFF
TGTGCCAGTATCCTTGGCGGTGAAGCTTTCTTT
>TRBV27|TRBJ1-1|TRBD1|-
CASSLRDRYRGTEAFF
TGTGCCAGCAGCCTCCGGGACAGGTATCGAGGTACTGAAGCTTTCTTT
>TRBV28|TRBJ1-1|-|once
CASSQRQLNTEAFF
TGTGCCAGCAGCCAACGACAGCTAAACACTGAAGCTTTCTTT
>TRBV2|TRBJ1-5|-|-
CASSEGVGDQPQHF
TGTGCCAGCAGTGAAGGGGTCGGAGATCAGCCCCAGCATTTT
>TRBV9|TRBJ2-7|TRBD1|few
CASSLDHGQGAYEQYF
TGTGCCAGCAGCTTAGATCATGGGCAGGGGGCCTACGAGCAGTACTTC
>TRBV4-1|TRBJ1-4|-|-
CASSPKPQATNEKLFF
TGCGCCAGCAGCCCTAAACCACAGGCAACTAATGAAAAACTGTTTTTT
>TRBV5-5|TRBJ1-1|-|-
CASSLDRTIEAFF
TGTGCCAGCAGCTTGGACAGGACAATTGAAGCTTTCTTT
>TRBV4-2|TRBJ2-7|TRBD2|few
CASSPDSGRAEEQYF
TGTGCCAGCAGTCCCGATAGCGGGAGGGCGGAGGAGCAGTACTTC
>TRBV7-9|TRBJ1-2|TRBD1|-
CASSYRGHGYGYTF
TGTGCCAGCAGTTACAGGGGGCACGGCTATGGCTACACCTTC
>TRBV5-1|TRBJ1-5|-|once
CASSFGERNNQPQHF
TGCGCCAGCAGCTTCGGGGAACGGAACAATCAGCCCCAGCATTTT
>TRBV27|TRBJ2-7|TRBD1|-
CASSFRQGSSYEQYF
TGTGCCAGCAGTTTCCGACAGGGAAGCTCCTACGAGCAGTACTTC
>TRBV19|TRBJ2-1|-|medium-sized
CASEGGEQFF
TGTGCCAGTGAGGGAGGCGAGCAGTTCTTC
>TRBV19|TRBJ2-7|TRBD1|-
CASSIRDSGGLGEQYF
TGTGCCAGTAGTATACGGGACAGCGGAGGACTGGGAGAGCAGTACTTC
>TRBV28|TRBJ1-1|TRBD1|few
CASRHPGTGYTEAFF
TGTGCCAGCCGCCACCCCGGGACAGGCTACACTGAAGCTTTCTTT
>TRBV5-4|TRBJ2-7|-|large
CASSLGVAAGEQYF
TGTGCCAGCAGCTTGGGTGTAGCGGCGGGGGAGCAGTACTTC
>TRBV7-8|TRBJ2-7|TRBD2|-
CASSYSGTSGYYEQYF
TGTGCCAGCAGTTATTCCGGGACTAGCGGGTACTACGAGCAGTACTTC
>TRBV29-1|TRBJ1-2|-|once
CSVRTANYGYTF
TGCAGCGTTAGGACAGCGAACTATGGCTACACCTTC
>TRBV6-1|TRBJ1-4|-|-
CASSEASSGYNEKLFF
TGTGCCAGCAGTGAAGCATCCTCGGGATATAATGAAAAACTGTTTTTT
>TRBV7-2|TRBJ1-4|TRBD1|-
CASSLDFWTGEKLFF
TGTGCCAGCAGCTTAGATTTTTGGACAGGGGAAAAACTGTTTTTT